This TCR beta chain comes out of a study of human T cells and chemical hapten exposure. Study-level information: Slight differences in pooled library volume were the main source of varying TCR yields across samples.

Someone pulled total RNA out of unfractionated whole blood. Library construction involved attaching unique molecular identifiers to individual cDNA molecules, which allowed quantitative, reproducible TCR counting. Original analysis: Samples held a median of roughly 100,000 TCRs, range about 23,224–700,000. MiXCR, applied by TCRdb to the 5' RACE reads, yields one record per CDR3 protein. It is TCRdb's table, rather than the study itself, that gives the V and J calls and clone size. Of under 150,000 distinct CDR3 sequences listed, approximately 20% were seen once; the top ten hold around 2.8%. Comment on this clonotype: The target antigen is unknown.

General study results and limits: Those TCRs sitting above 1 in 1000 frequency stayed the same with DPC sensitization.

Germline V gene lookup returns CDR1 SGHVS and CDR2 FQNEAQ. Trimming removed 5 bases at V and 1 base at J, with 11 bases between. This CDR3 spans 14 amino acids. V is TRBV7-8 and J is TRBJ1-1; D unclear. The receptor comes from a human donor in good health. DNA for the CDR3: TGTGCCAGCAGCCCCACACGAACGAACACTGAAGCTTTCTTT. This sequence encodes CASSPTRTNTEAFF.